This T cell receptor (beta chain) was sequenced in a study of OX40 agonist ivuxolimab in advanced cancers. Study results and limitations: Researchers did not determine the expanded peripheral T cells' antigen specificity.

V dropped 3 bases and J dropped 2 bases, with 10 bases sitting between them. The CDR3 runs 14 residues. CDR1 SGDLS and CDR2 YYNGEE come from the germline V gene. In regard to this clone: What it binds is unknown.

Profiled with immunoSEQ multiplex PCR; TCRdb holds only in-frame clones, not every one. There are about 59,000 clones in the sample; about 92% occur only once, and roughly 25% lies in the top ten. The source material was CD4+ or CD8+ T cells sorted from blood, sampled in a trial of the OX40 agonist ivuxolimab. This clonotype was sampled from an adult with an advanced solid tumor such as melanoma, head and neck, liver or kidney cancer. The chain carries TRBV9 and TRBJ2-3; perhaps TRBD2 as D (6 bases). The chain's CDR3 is CASSDGGNTDTQYF. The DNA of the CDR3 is TGTGCCAGCAGCGACGGCGGGAACACAGATACGCAGTATTTT.